This T cell receptor beta chain comes out of a study of Graves' ophthalmopathy and Graves' hyperthyroidism. Many counts were recorded for this clonotype. From RNA, the CDR3 regions of TCR beta chains were amplified and sequenced. HTBI primers served in a first-round RT-PCR, which a second-round multiplex PCR followed. TCRdb recomputed calls from the multiplex PCR reads with MiXCR, one row per CDR3 protein. The sample records a few hundred thousand distinct CDR3 sequences, 17% being singletons. V trimming: 5 bases; J trimming: 3 bases; junction bases outside the gene matches: 3. CDR1 is SGHAT and CDR2 is FQDESV in the germline V gene (reference sequence). CDR3 length: 16 residues. Hyperthyroidism counted as stable given no ophthalmopathy within 18 months of follow-up. Diagnosis was based on clinical symptoms, serum thyroxine, TRAb, thyroid ultrasound and orbital computed tomography.

This TCR was recovered from an adult woman with stable Graves' hyperthyroidism. The sample comprised peripheral blood. The chain recombines TRBV11-1 with TRBJ2-2, with 13 bases aligning to TRBD2. CDR3: CASSTGLAGDTGELFF. CDR3 in DNA: TGTGCCAGCAGCACAGGACTAGCGGGAGACACCGGGGAGCTGTTTTTT.